The 26 T cell receptor beta chains presented below share a single source sample, sequenced in a study of T cell clusters in autoimmune cytopenias (dated by TCRdb to 2018 to 2020). The reads were generated on an Illumina MiSeq. Multiplex PCR with a touch-down protocol amplified TRB rearrangements, with the TRB-A and TRB-B primer pools combined in a single tube. Following reprocessing of the reads by TCRdb, the data hold one row per CDR3 protein sequence and no DNA is available. This sample's table carries about 10,000 distinct CDR3 sequences. Together, the top ten hold around 20% of the sample. For each sample, TRB amplification used about 0.25 ug of peripheral blood genomic DNA, equal to approximately 37,500 genome equivalents. The same data also contributed to another study, on T cell repertoires in aging, cancer and after chemotherapy.

The sequencing input was peripheral blood. Receptor source: a human donor in good health.

The rearrangement links TRBV5-1 to TRBJ2-3; absent DNA, TCRdb's TRBD2 call cannot be checked. Per germline, CDR1 SGHRS and CDR2 YFSETQ. The CDR3 totals 19 residues. CDR3 region: CASSLEGTSGLPSTDTQYF.

The CDR3 region is CATSRTGGYQPQHF. The chain couples TRBV15 to TRBJ1-5; TCRdb's D gene call, TRBD1, goes unchecked for lack of DNA. Germline values: CDR1 LNHNV, CDR2 YYDKDF (reference sequence). The CDR3 has 14 residues.

This clonotype ranks as medium-sized (0.01 to 0.1%) in terms of frequency. The V gene is TRBV27, the J gene TRBJ2-1; TCRdb indicates TRBD1, and absent DNA this call remains unverified. Germline lookup yields CDR1 MNHEY and CDR2 SMNVEV (reference sequence). This CDR3 contains 13 residues. The CDR3 sequence: CASSPGTYNEQFF.

The chain is built from TRBV7-9 and TRBJ1-4; the D gene TCRdb calls, TRBD1, cannot be checked with no DNA. The CDR3 contains 14 residues. Germline CDR1 reads SEHNR; CDR2 reads FQNEAQ (reference sequence). Here the CDR3 reads CASSHSGTSRKLFF.

The V and J genes are TRBV19 and TRBJ1-4; TCRdb designates TRBD1, a call that cannot be tested without DNA. The length of the CDR3 is 17 residues. Germline V CDR1 and CDR2: LNHDA, SQIVND (reference sequence). The CDR3: CASSIDGQFGLHEKLFF. The entire variable domain, with the rest obtained from reference TRBV19 and TRBJ1-4, is as follows: DGGITQSPKYLFRKEGQNVTLSCEQNLNHDAMYWYRQDPGQGLRLIYYSQIVNDFQKGDIAEGYSVSREKKESFPLTVTSAQKNPTAFYLCASSIDGQFGLHEKLFFGSGTQLSVL.

Judged by frequency, this clonotype is medium-sized (0.01 to 0.1%). The CDR3 protein is CSVGGQNQETQYF. The gene calls are TRBV29-1 and TRBJ2-5; TCRdb returns TRBD1, unconfirmable since there is no DNA. CDR1 and CDR2 (germline): SQVTM, ANQGSEA. The CDR3 covers 13 residues.

The V and J genes are TRBV20-1 and TRBJ1-6; with no DNA, the TCRdb D assignment of TRBD1 cannot be verified. The length of the CDR3 is 15 residues. Germline V gene sequence: CDR1 DFQATT, CDR2 SNEGSKA (reference sequence). The CDR3: CSARVGAGDIAPLHF.

The rearrangement joins TRBV24-1 to TRBJ2-2; TCRdb designates TRBD1, a call that cannot be tested without DNA. The germline V gene has CDR1 KGHDR and CDR2 SFDVKD. The CDR3 is 20 residues long. CDR3 residues: CATGKAGQGATSGRAGELFF.

This chain uses TRBV29-1 with TRBJ1-1; TCRdb calls TRBD1, which cannot be checked without DNA. The CDR3 is 13 amino acids. In germline, CDR1 is SQVTM, CDR2 ANQGSEA. The CDR3 reads CSALDGLNTEAFF. Filled out from reference TRBV29-1 and TRBJ1-1, the complete variable domain reads SAVISQKPSRDICQRGTSLTIQCQVDSQVTMMFWYRQQPGQSLTLIATANQGSEATYESGFVIDKFPISRPNLTFSTLTVSNMSPEDSSIYLCSALDGLNTEAFFGQGTRLTVV.

This chain connects TRBV6-6 to TRBJ1-5; TCRdb indicates TRBD1, and absent DNA this call remains unverified. The CDR3 is made up of 15 amino acids. Germline values: CDR1 MNHNY, CDR2 SVGAGI (reference sequence). CDR3 sequence reads: CASSLGSRINQPQHF.

The rearrangement joins TRBV20-1 to TRBJ2-5; with no DNA, the TCRdb D assignment of TRBD2 cannot be verified. The germline CDR1 and CDR2 sequences are DFQATT and SNEGSKA (reference sequence). The length of the CDR3 is 16 residues. The chain's CDR3 is CSARGTSGSGQETQYF.

The J gene is TRBJ1-3, the V gene TRBV6-1. Germline values: CDR1 MNHNS, CDR2 SASEGT. The CDR3 has 16 amino acids. CDR3: CASSAFAAVGENTIYF.

The gene calls are TRBV19 and TRBJ1-1. This CDR3 is built from 12 residues. Germline assignment: CDR1 LNHDA and CDR2 SQIVND (reference sequence). The chain's CDR3 is CASSIIGQRAFF.

The CDR3 is CASSYRQGNGYTF. The chain combines TRBV6-5 with TRBJ1-2; the TRBD1 assignment by TCRdb is unverifiable without DNA. The CDR3 is 13 amino acids. Germline V lookup: CDR1 MNHEY, CDR2 SVGAGI.

The CDR3 sequence is CASSEDRAHSYEQYF. This chain joins TRBV6-1 and TRBJ2-7; TCRdb reports TRBD1, a call that lacks DNA to check it against. There are 15 residues in the CDR3. Germline assignment: CDR1 MNHNS and CDR2 SASEGT.

V gene TRBV6-4 combines with J gene TRBJ2-3; with no DNA, the TCRdb D assignment of TRBD2 cannot be verified. This CDR3 contains 20 residues. Germline CDR1 MRHNA, CDR2 SNTAGT. CDR3 protein: CASSHRHPPREWACTDTQYF.

The rearrangement links TRBV6-6 to TRBJ2-7; lacking DNA, the TRBD1 call made by TCRdb goes unchecked. Germline CDR1 reads MNHNY; CDR2 reads SVGAGI (reference sequence). The CDR3 consists of 14 residues. CDR3 residues: CASSRTGETYEQYF.

CDR3: CASSLGLAANEQFF. The rearrangement uses TRBV5-5 and TRBJ2-1; without DNA, the TCRdb call of TRBD2 cannot be checked. The CDR3 runs 14 residues. CDR1 SGHKS and CDR2 YYEKEE come from the germline V gene (reference sequence).

The chain is built from TRBV6-6 and TRBJ2-7; TCRdb lists TRBD2, though no DNA is available to test this call. The CDR3 length is 17 residues. Germline V CDR1 and CDR2: MNHNY, SVGAGI (reference sequence). This chain's CDR3 is CASSDRKLAGVFHEQYF.

The CDR3 region is CASSLGSDTQYF. The chain carries TRBV5-1 and TRBJ2-3. This CDR3 spans 12 amino acids. The germline V gene encodes CDR1 SGHRS and CDR2 YFSETQ.

This rearrangement joins TRBV6-5 to TRBJ1-1; the TCRdb D gene call, TRBD1, has no DNA to confirm it. Germline CDR1 is MNHEY and CDR2 is SVGAGI. This CDR3 is 16 amino acids long. The CDR3 is CASSYGGQGMNTEAFF.

J is TRBJ1-2 and V is TRBV10-3; TCRdb names TRBD1, which stays unverified in the absence of DNA. The CDR3 has 17 amino acids. From germline, CDR1 is ENHRY and CDR2 SYGVKD. CDR3 amino acids: CAISGGSGAFNLDGYTF.

Measured by frequency, this clonotype is medium-sized. The CDR3 loop is CASSLGSSGSTYNEQFF. V is TRBV27 and J is TRBJ2-1; TCRdb proposes TRBD2, but this gene call is untestable without DNA. CDR3 size: 17 residues. Looked up from germline, CDR1 is MNHEY and CDR2 is SMNVEV (reference sequence).

The gene calls are TRBV7-9 and TRBJ2-1; the TCRdb call, TRBD1, lacks DNA for checking. Germline V gene lookup returns CDR1 SEHNR and CDR2 FQNEAQ (reference sequence). This CDR3 comprises 15 residues. The CDR3 is CASSRTGGLYNEQFF.

This clonotype counts as medium-sized (0.01 to 0.1%) by frequency. The chain combines TRBV20-1 with TRBJ1-5; TCRdb's assignment of TRBD1 cannot be checked, as there is no DNA. The CDR3 consists of 14 residues. The germline V gene has CDR1 DFQATT and CDR2 SNEGSKA (reference sequence). The CDR3 sequence: CSAAGQISNQPQHF.

By frequency, this clonotype is medium-sized. The rearrangement uses TRBV18 and TRBJ1-4. CDR3 size: 14 residues. Germline CDR1 and CDR2: KGHSH and LQKENI. The CDR3 loop reads CASSLGPTNEKLFF. The variable domain in full, completed from reference TRBV18 and TRBJ1-4, reads NAGVMQNPRHLVRRRGQEARLRCSPMKGHSHVYWYRQLPEEGLKFMVYLQKENIIDESGMPKERFSAEFPKEGPSILRIQQVVRGDSAAYFCASSLGPTNEKLFFGSGTQLSVL.